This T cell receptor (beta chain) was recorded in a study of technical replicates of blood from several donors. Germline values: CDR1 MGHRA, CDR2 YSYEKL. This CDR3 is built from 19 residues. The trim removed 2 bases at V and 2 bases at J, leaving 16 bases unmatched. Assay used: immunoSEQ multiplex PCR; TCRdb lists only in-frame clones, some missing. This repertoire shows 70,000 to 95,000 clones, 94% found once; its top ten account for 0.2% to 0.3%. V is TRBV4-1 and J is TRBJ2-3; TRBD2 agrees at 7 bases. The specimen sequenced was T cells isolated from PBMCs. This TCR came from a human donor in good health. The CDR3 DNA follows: TGCGCCAGCAGCCAACCAATACCCGGGACTACAGAAAACACAGATACGCAGTATTTT. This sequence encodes CASSQPIPGTTENTDTQYF.